Listed below are T cell receptor beta chains from one sample, sequenced in a study of blood T cell repertoires in COVID-19. Here immunoSEQ multiplex PCR was the method, and the copy in TCRdb shows in-frame clones only, minus some. Of around 190,000 clones in the sample, about 77% were seen once. The source material was PBMCs or T cells enriched from blood (not recorded which). These receptor sequences come from a woman in her fifties or sixties with acute COVID-19. The CDR3 runs from the conserved cysteine through the conserved F or W. The order of the fields is clone size, V gene, D gene, J gene, CDR3 DNA, CDR3 protein. D genes are given only for firm matches. Clone size is not always given. Where it is, it says once, few, many or a class for expanded clones.

NA	TRBV24-1	TRBD2	TRBJ2-3	TGTGCCACCAGTGAGTCCGGGACTAGCCTCGCAGATACGCAGTATTTT	CATSESGTSLADTQYF
NA	TRBV19	NA	TRBJ2-2	TGTGCCAGTACGGCGGGGCAGGGAAACACCGGGGAGCTGTTTTTT	CASTAGQGNTGELFF
once	TRBV7-3	TRBD2	TRBJ2-3	TGTGCCAGCAGCTTAAGTGTCCCGGGACTAGGGAATACGCAGTATTTT	CASSLSVPGLGNTQYF
NA	TRBV5-1	NA	TRBJ1-6	TGCGCCAGCAGCCGCCTTGACATAAAAAATTCACCCCTCCACTTT	CASSRLDIKNSPLHF
few	TRBV27	TRBD1	TRBJ2-5	TGTGCCAGCAGCGAGACAGGGCTGGGGGAGACCCAGTACTTC	CASSETGLGETQYF
few	TRBV10-1	NA	TRBJ1-6	TGCGCCAGCAGTGAAGGCGGGCACGGACCCCTCCACTTT	CASSEGGHGPLHF
NA	TRBV7-8	TRBD2	TRBJ2-3	TGTGCCAGCAGCTTATTTCTAGCGGGCTTAGATACGCAGTATTTT	CASSLFLAGLDTQYF
NA	TRBV9	NA	TRBJ1-6	TGTGCCAGCAGCGTCCAGGGAGGTAGTTCACCCCTCCACTTT	CASSVQGGSSPLHF
NA	TRBV2	NA	TRBJ1-2	TGTGCCAGCAGGCTAATACCGACGGGTGGCTACACCTTC	CASRLIPTGGYTF
NA	TRBV9	TRBD2	TRBJ2-4	TGTGCCAGCAGCGTAGAAGGTCGGGGGGGTAGTCCAGCCAAAAACATTCAGTACTTC	CASSVEGRGGSPAKNIQYF
NA	TRBV4-1	NA	TRBJ2-2	TGCGCCAGCAGCCTAAGTGGACCGGGGAGGAACACCGGGGAGCTGTTTTTT	CASSLSGPGRNTGELFF
NA	TRBV4-2	TRBD2	TRBJ2-3	TGTGCCAGCAGCCGGACTAGCGGGGGGGCCGGCACAGATACGCAGTATTTT	CASSRTSGGAGTDTQYF
NA	TRBV7-2	TRBD1	TRBJ1-5	TGTGCCAGCAGCTTAGTGACAGGGGGTAGCAATCAGCCCCAGCATTTT	CASSLVTGGSNQPQHF
many	TRBV3-1/TRBV3-2	TRBD1	TRBJ2-3	TGTGCCAGCAGCTTCGGGACAGGGACAGATACGCAGTATTTT	CASSFGTGTDTQYF
once	TRBV7-9	TRBD1	TRBJ1-1	TGTGCCAGCAGCTCTGACAGGGGGAGGGAAGCTTTCTTT	CASSSDRGREAFF
NA	TRBV12-2	NA	TRBJ1-4	TGTGCAAGTCGCCTCAAGAAACGGAGGAGAAATGAAAAACTGTTTTTT	CASRLKKRRRNEKLFF
NA	TRBV10-3	NA	TRBJ2-3	TGTGCCATCAGTACTAACGACCTAATCCCAGATACGCAGTATTTT	CAISTNDLIPDTQYF
NA	TRBV7-2	TRBD2	TRBJ2-2	TGTGCCAGCAGCTTAGCGCTAGCGGGGGGAACCGGGGAGCTGTTTTTT	CASSLALAGGTGELFF
NA	TRBV6-5	NA	TRBJ1-1	TGTGCCAGCAGTTACTCGGGCCAGGTAATGAACACTGAAGCTTTCTTT	CASSYSGQVMNTEAFF
few	TRBV7-9	TRBD1	TRBJ1-1	TGTGCCAGCACATACAGGGGGACTGAAGCTTTCTTT	CASTYRGTEAFF
NA	TRBV18	TRBD2	TRBJ2-1	TGTGCCAGCTCACCCTATAGGACTAGCGGGGGGTACAATGAGCAGTTCTTC	CASSPYRTSGGYNEQFF
NA	TRBV5-1	NA	TRBJ1-1	TGCGCCAGCGGACCGGGGATGGGGCGGGACCAAGCTTTCTTT	CASGPGMGRDQAFF
NA	TRBV5-4	NA	TRBJ1-6	TGTGCCAGCAGCTTGGATCTGGGGGGCTCCTATAATTCACCCCTCCACTTT	CASSLDLGGSYNSPLHF
NA	TRBV28	TRBD1	TRBJ1-5	TGTGCCAGCAGTTTCCAAACTGGGACAGATAGCAATCAGCCCCAGCATTTT	CASSFQTGTDSNQPQHF
many	TRBV5-6	NA	TRBJ1-2	TGTGCCAGCACCCAAAAATTCAACCCTAAAGCCCACTATGGCTACACCTTC	CASTQKFNPKAHYGYTF
NA	TRBV6-4	TRBD2	TRBJ2-5	TGTGCCAGCAGTTCCTCGGGCGGGGGGTCCCAAGAGACCCAGTACTTC	CASSSSGGGSQETQYF
NA	TRBV7-9	NA	TRBJ1-2	TGTGCCAGCAGCTCCGGGGTCTCAACATCCTATGGCTACACCTTC	CASSSGVSTSYGYTF
NA	TRBV9	TRBD1	TRBJ1-1	TGTGCCACCGGTTCGACAGGGGCGTCCACTGAAGCTTTCTTT	CATGSTGASTEAFF
NA	TRBV6-2/TRBV6-3	NA	TRBJ1-2	TGTGCCAGCAGTTACACCGGGACAAGAATCTATGGCTACACCTTC	CASSYTGTRIYGYTF
NA	TRBV7-2	NA	TRBJ2-5	TGTGCCAGCAGCGTACAGCCCCCCAGGCTAGCCATCCAAGAGACCCAGTACTTC	CASSVQPPRLAIQETQYF
NA	TRBV2	NA	TRBJ1-2	TGTGCCAGCAGTGATGGGGGGGCTGGGTATGGCTACACCTTC	CASSDGGAGYGYTF
NA	TRBV19	NA	TRBJ1-2	TGTGCCAGTAGTGTGCCGGCTGCGGGGGGCTTAAACTATGGCTACACCTTC	CASSVPAAGGLNYGYTF
few	TRBV2	TRBD1	TRBJ2-5	TGTGCCAGCACCCCAGGGGGACGCCAAGAGACCCAGTACTTC	CASTPGGRQETQYF
few	TRBV7-7	TRBD1	TRBJ1-5	TGTGCCTTAGGGGGCAGGGGGCTGGGACAGCCCCAGCATTTT	CALGGRGLGQPQHF
NA	TRBV9	NA	TRBJ1-1	TGTGCCAGCAGCCAGCGACAGGAGAACACTGAAGCTTTCTTT	CASSQRQENTEAFF
NA	TRBV7-6	NA	TRBJ2-5	TGTGCCAGCAGCCGGGGGGCAGTCCAAGAGACCCAGTACTTC	CASSRGAVQETQYF
NA	TRBV6-5	NA	TRBJ1-1	TGTGCCAGCAGATGGGGGCAGGACACTGAAGCTTTCTTT	CASRWGQDTEAFF
NA	TRBV28	TRBD2	TRBJ2-2	TGTGCCAGCAGTTCCGGGGGGGCCAGCTCTGCCGGGGAGCTGTTTTTT	CASSSGGASSAGELFF
NA	TRBV9	NA	TRBJ1-1	TGTGCCAGCAGCGGAGTTAGCACTGAAGCTTTCTTT	CASSGVSTEAFF
NA	TRBV3-1/TRBV3-2	NA	TRBJ1-4	TGTGCCAGCAGCCAAGATCGGTCAACTAATGAAAAACTGTTTTTT	CASSQDRSTNEKLFF
NA	TRBV7-8	NA	TRBJ2-5	TGTGCCAGCAGCTTAGCGGCACAGATTAAGGTGGAGACCCAGTACTTC	CASSLAAQIKVETQYF
NA	TRBV5-8	NA	TRBJ1-2	TGTGCCAGCAGCTTGCCCCTAGCAGGGAGGACCTATGGCTACACCTTC	CASSLPLAGRTYGYTF
NA	TRBV13	TRBD1	TRBJ2-1	TGTGCCAGCAGCACCCCGACAGGGAATGAGCAGTTCTTC	CASSTPTGNEQFF
NA	TRBV6-1	NA	TRBJ1-6	TGTGCCAGCAGTGAAGGGCAGGGCGGCTCACCCCTCCACTTT	CASSEGQGGSPLHF
many	TRBV2	NA	TRBJ1-5	TGTGCCAGCAGTTGGGACTACAATCAGCCCCAGCATTTT	CASSWDYNQPQHF
NA	TRBV28	TRBD1	TRBJ2-6	TGTGCCAGCACCGATTCCGTAGGGACAGGGGGAGCTGGGGCCAACGTCCTGACTTTC	CASTDSVGTGGAGANVLTF
few	TRBV24-1	NA	TRBJ1-2	TGTGCCACCGGTGACCCTCTGAGCATCGGCTACACCTTC	CATGDPLSIGYTF
NA	TRBV6-2/TRBV6-3	NA	TRBJ1-2	TGTGCCAGCAGCCGCGATGTCTATGGCTACACCTTC	CASSRDVYGYTF
NA	TRBV5-1	TRBD1	TRBJ1-2	TGCGCCAGCAGCTTGGGAACAGGGGGCTATGGCTACACCTTC	CASSLGTGGYGYTF